The clone carrying this T cell receptor beta chain came up a few times. The study excluded patients with uncontrolled infection, other autoimmune disease, pregnancy or lactation. Every diagnosis used clinical symptoms, serum thyroxine and TRAb, thyroid ultrasound and orbital computed tomography. The data belong to a study of T cells in Graves' hyperthyroidism and ophthalmopathy. Amplified TCR beta CDR3 regions derived from RNA transcripts. During a first-round RT-PCR of the TCR CDR3, the HTBI primer set was used. MiXCR was run by TCRdb on the multiplex PCR reads, yielding one entry per CDR3 protein. The sample carries around 500,000 distinct CDR3 sequences, roughly 14% recorded once. The CDR3 runs 17 residues. The germline V and J ends were trimmed by 1 base and 3 bases, with 19 bases remaining between them. The germline V gene encodes CDR1 GTSNPN and CDR2 SVGIG (reference sequence).

Sequencing was carried out using blood. V usage is TRBV30 and J usage is TRBJ1-3; D is undetermined. This TCR was sampled from a woman under 30 with Graves' hyperthyroidism. The CDR3 reads CAWSDSFTATVGNTIYF. The CDR3 DNA sequence: TGTGCCTGGAGTGATTCGTTTACCGCAACTGTTGGAAACACCATATATTTT.